What follows is one T cell receptor (beta chain) and its context. What it recognizes is unknown. Germline V gene data show CDR1 as MNHNS and CDR2 as SASEGT. The CDR3 sequence is 15 residues long. V trimming: 4 bases; J trimming: 3 bases; junction bases outside the gene matches: 3. The sample belongs to a study of cytomegalovirus exposure and HLA in healthy donors. Study results and limitations: Both high specificity and high sensitivity reportedly marked the classifier's diagnosis of cytomegalovirus status. Among CMV-associated TCR beta chains, most appeared HLA-restricted in a later analysis. One variant, a missense change in DCLRE1C, was linked in a later analysis to TCR beta V- and J-gene trimming.

A multiplex PCR was run with 60 Vbeta primers and 13 Jbeta primers. Measured with immunoSEQ multiplex PCR; TCRdb has only the in-frame clones, and not every one. The table has under 250,000 clones, more than 70% seen once. V usage is TRBV6-1 and J usage is TRBJ2-1, with 10 nucleotides matching TRBD2. This clonotype was obtained from a boy between 5 and 17 years old in good health and CMV-seronegative. Sequencing input: PBMCs. The CDR3 nucleotides are TGTGCCAGCAGTGTAACTAGCGGGGACTACAATGAGCAGTTCTTC. It is translated as CASSVTSGDYNEQFF.